This T cell receptor beta chain originates from a study of cytomegalovirus exposure and HLA in healthy donors. CDR1 is LNHNV, CDR2 YYDKDF, per germline (reference sequence). V was pared by 0 bases and J by 6 bases, with 18 bases between. The CDR3 is made up of 16 amino acids. PCR was performed using 60 Vbeta and 13 Jbeta primers. The repertoire was sequenced with immunoSEQ multiplex PCR; TCRdb's copy has only in-frame clones and lacks some. The table lists under 250,000 clones, almost 80% of them singletons. The sample consisted of PBMCs. The TCR sequence derives from a male donor in good health and CMV-seronegative. This rearrangement joins TRBV15 to TRBJ2-7; the D gene is possibly TRBD1 (7 bases). The CDR3 protein is CATSRERGQFLGEQYF. The CDR3 nucleotides are TGTGCCACCAGCAGAGAGCGGGGACAGTTCCTCGGCGAGCAGTACTTC.